This T cell receptor beta chain was sequenced during a study of vaccination and CD4 T cells after COVID-19. The study's findings and limits: Researchers report that a median approximately 87% of reactive clones in convalescent patients surfaced only post-vaccination.

As to treatment: approximately nine-day PBMC culture with coronavirus spike peptide pools or control peptides (ViraFEST assay). Researchers used the Oncomine TCR Beta short-read assay to sequence DNA from cultured CD4+ T cells. Using its own MiXCR run on the PCR reads, TCRdb lists one record per CDR3 protein. The sample has around 10,000 distinct CDR3 sequences, 40% to 60% seen once. This clonotype was counted a few times. Its antigen remains unknown. Sample: CD4+ T cells from blood, cultured in vitro. The TCR sequence derives from a human donor who had recovered from COVID-19.

CDR3 protein: CASSLTSGGAGEQYF. The CDR3 DNA reads as TGTGCCAGCAGTCTGACTAGCGGGGGGGCCGGCGAGCAGTACTTC. The chain has TRBV27 and TRBJ2-7; 14 bases map to TRBD2. The germline V gene has CDR1 MNHEY and CDR2 SMNVEV (reference sequence). The CDR3 length is 15 residues. V trimming: 5 bases; J trimming: 6 bases; junction bases outside the gene matches: 6.